This entry lists 23 T cell receptor beta chains sequenced from one sample in a study of Ad26.COV2.S vaccination and SARS-CoV-2 variants (dated by TCRdb to the early 2020s). Libraries were built with the immunoSEQ multiplex PCR assay. In its TCRdb copy, this immuneACCESS table keeps in-frame sequences only and misses some clones. Where compared with another copy, unresolved V genes explain less than half of these, and the others have no known cause. The table for this sample lists about 370,000 clones; 80% to 90% of them were counted only once. The ten largest clones take up approximately 3.7% of the sample. The treatment or condition label of this sample denotes: over 15 received Ad26.COV2.S at low or high dose, single or two shots; 5 received placebo; per-sample allocation not given. Repertoires of vaccine and placebo recipients were sequenced from samples collected on day 63 after the first injection.

This specimen consisted of peripheral blood, obtained in a trial of Ad26.COV2.S vaccine versus placebo. The receptors here all came from a person aged 18 to 59 who received the Ad26.COV2.S COVID-19 vaccine or a placebo.

The chain recombines TRBV9 with TRBJ1-3; TRBD1 might be the D (5 bases). The CDR3 spans 14 residues. V dropped 3 bases and J dropped 4 bases, with 11 bases sitting between them. From germline, CDR1 is SGDLS and CDR2 YYNGEE. The CDR3 here is CASSGGTDGNTIYF. The CDR3 DNA reads TGTGCCAGCAGCGGCGGGACGGACGGAAACACCATATATTTT.

The chain couples TRBV2 to TRBJ2-1, with TRBD2 matching over 10 bases. Trimming took 7 bases from V and 3 from J; bases not matched to a gene: 3. The V gene's germline CDR1 is SNHLY and CDR2 FYNNEI. This CDR3 has 14 amino acids. In DNA form, the CDR3 reads TGTGCCAGCACAAGGACTAGCGGCTACAATGAGCAGTTCTTC. This translates into CASTRTSGYNEQFF.

The CDR3 reads CASTGSGANVLTF. In DNA, the CDR3 is TGTGCCAGCACAGGGTCTGGGGCCAACGTCCTGACTTTC. The chain has TRBV2 and TRBJ2-6, with a tentative D call TRBD1 (5 bases). The CDR3 length is 13 residues. V was pared by 7 bases and J by 1 base, with 5 bases between. Germline CDR1 SNHLY, CDR2 FYNNEI.

The chain combines TRBV7-2 with TRBJ2-5; D gene ambiguous. This CDR3 has 13 residues. The V gene lost 0 bases and the J gene lost 4 bases, with 6 bases spanning the gap. Germline V gene lookup returns CDR1 SGHTA and CDR2 FQGNSA. The CDR3 nucleotides are TGTGCCAGCAGCTTAGCCAGTCTAGAGACCCAGTACTTC. Protein product: CASSLASLETQYF. Based on the CDR3 plus reference TRBV7-2 and TRBJ2-5, the full variable domain is GAGVSQSPSNKVTEKGKDVELRCDPISGHTALYWYRQSLGQGLEFLIYFQGNSAPDKSGLPSDRFSAERTGGSVSTLTIQRTQQEDSAVYLCASSLASLETQYFGPGTRLLVL.

This chain links TRBV19 with TRBJ2-5; D is possibly TRBD1 (5 bases). Trimming removed 5 bases from V and 3 bases from J, with 10 bases in between. This CDR3 has 13 amino acids. Germline loops: CDR1 LNHDA, CDR2 SQIVND (reference sequence). DNA for the CDR3: TGTGCCAGTAGTTTCCAGGGTAAAGAGACCCAGTACTTC. It encodes CASSFQGKETQYF.

This CDR3 reads CASSLEKGVYYNSPLHF. Written as DNA, the CDR3 is TGTGCCAGCAGCTTAGAAAAGGGGGTTTACTATAATTCACCCCTCCACTTT. The genes are TRBV11-2 and TRBJ1-6; tentative D call: TRBD1 (6 bases). This CDR3 has 17 residues. V was clipped by 0 bases and J by 3 bases, with 12 bases between them. Germline V lookup: CDR1 SGHAT, CDR2 FQNNGV.

The chain couples TRBV6-2 or TRBV6-3 to TRBJ2-1; D not resolved. The CDR3 is 16 residues long. The germline CDR1 and CDR2 sequences are MNHEY and SVGEGT. V lost 2 bases and J lost 6, with 17 bases in between. The CDR3 DNA is TGTGCCAGCAGTTACCCAGTCCTGGGCAGGAGCAATGAGCAGTTCTTC. It encodes CASSYPVLGRSNEQFF.

CDR3 amino acids: CASSSPRPDRGLEKLFF. Here the CDR3 DNA reads TGTGCCAGCAGTTCCCCCCGGCCGGACAGGGGGCTTGAAAAACTGTTTTTT. The gene calls are TRBV27 and TRBJ1-4, with 11 nucleotides matching TRBD1. The CDR3 runs 17 residues. Per germline, CDR1 MNHEY and CDR2 SMNVEV (reference sequence). The ends lost 4 bases at V and 7 bases at J; junction bases unmatched: 11.

Remarks on this clone: Distinct nucleotide sequences in the sample also encode this CDR3. The chain employs TRBV7-9 and TRBJ1-1, with D uncertain. Germline V lookup: CDR1 SEHNR, CDR2 FQNEAQ (reference sequence). V was clipped by 3 bases and J by 1 base, with 3 bases between them. CDR3 length: 12 residues. The CDR3, as DNA: TGTGCCAGCAGCTTCGGGAACACTGAAGCTTTCTTT. Translating it yields CASSFGNTEAFF. The full variable domain, in which reference TRBV7-9 and TRBJ1-1 provide the parts outside the CDR3, is DTGVSQNPRHKITKRGQNVTFRCDPISEHNRLYWYRQTLGQGPEFLTYFQNEAQLEKSRLLSDRFSAERPKGSFSTLEIQRTEQGDSAMYLCASSFGNTEAFFGQGTRLTVV.

This sequence joins TRBV27 and TRBJ2-2; 7 nucleotides align to TRBD1. Germline CDR1 reads MNHEY; CDR2 reads SMNVEV (reference sequence). The CDR3 totals 17 residues. The junction had 14 bases not matched to a gene; V was cut back by 4 bases and J by 6 bases. CDR3 region: CASSSYRDRTNAGELFF. The CDR3 DNA reads as TGTGCCAGCAGTTCCTACCGGGACAGAACCAACGCCGGGGAGCTGTTTTTT.

The rearrangement links TRBV4-1 to TRBJ1-4; D is possibly TRBD1 (6 bases). Germline V gene sequence: CDR1 MGHRA, CDR2 YSYEKL. The CDR3 covers 14 residues. V was shortened by 4 bases and J by 10 bases, with 16 bases between the two germline ends. This CDR3 reads CASSRLIQGGKLFF. DNA of the CDR3: TGCGCCAGCAGCCGACTGATACAGGGAGGAAAACTGTTTTTT.

V and J are TRBV9 and TRBJ2-7, with 10 bases matching TRBD2. V dropped 0 bases and J dropped 3; count of bases not matched to a gene: 3. The CDR3 has 15 residues. Germline CDR1 and CDR2: SGDLS and YYNGEE. The CDR3 DNA reads as TGTGCCAGCAGCGTAGCGGCTAGCGGGAGCTACGAGCAGTACTTC. Translating gives CASSVAASGSYEQYF.

CDR3 amino acids: CASSFDRADEQYF. The CDR3 DNA sequence: TGTGCCAGCAGCTTCGACAGGGCAGATGAGCAGTACTTC. This rearrangement joins TRBV7-8 to TRBJ2-7; 7 positions agree with TRBD1. Germline V gene sequence: CDR1 SGHVS, CDR2 FQNEAQ. J was trimmed by 7 bases and V by 3 bases; bases with no gene match: 6. The CDR3 sequence is 13 residues long.

In DNA, the CDR3 is TGTGCCAGCAGCCCCATCGACGGTTTGAACACTGAAGCTTTCTTT. Amino acids: CASSPIDGLNTEAFF. The genes are TRBV11-2 and TRBJ1-1, with no clear D. V was clipped by 5 bases and J by 0 bases, with 13 bases between them. There are 15 residues in the CDR3. Germline CDR1 and CDR2: SGHAT and FQNNGV. Supplemented by reference TRBV11-2 and TRBJ1-1, the full variable domain reads EAGVAQSPRYKIIEKRQSVAFWCNPISGHATLYWYQQILGQGPKLLIQFQNNGVVDDSQLPKDRFSAERLKGVDSTLKIQPAKLEDSAVYLCASSPIDGLNTEAFFGQGTRLTVV.

This clone was observed a few times. The genes are TRBV5-4 and TRBJ2-3; 7 nucleotides line up with TRBD2. CDR3 length: 19 residues. The germline V gene encodes CDR1 SGHNT and CDR2 YYREEE (reference sequence). The V and J ends lost 0 bases and 3 bases, in that order; junction bases with no gene match: 16. The CDR3 sequence is CASSLDGGGTVVSTDTQYF. CDR3 coding DNA: TGTGCCAGCAGCTTGGACGGCGGGGGAACGGTTGTTAGTACAGATACGCAGTATTTT.

Notes on this clone: The sample holds other DNA sequences that translate to the same CDR3. The V and J genes are TRBV5-1 and TRBJ2-7, with 8 bases matching TRBD1. The CDR3 is 13 amino acids. The germline V gene has CDR1 SGHRS and CDR2 YFSETQ. V lost 4 bases and J lost 2; bases outside the gene matches: 2. DNA of the CDR3: TGCGCCAGCAGCCCGGACAGGGCCTACGAGCAGTACTTC. It yields the protein CASSPDRAYEQYF. The full variable domain, in which reference TRBV5-1 and TRBJ2-7 provide the parts outside the CDR3, is KAGVTQTPRYLIKTRGQQVTLSCSPISGHRSVSWYQQTPGQGLQFLFEYFSETQRNKGNFPGRFSGRQFSNSRSEMNVSTLELGDSALYLCASSPDRAYEQYFGPGTRLTVT.

The CDR3 reads CASSPDQSSSYEQYF. The CDR3 bases are TGTGCCAGCTCACCCGACCAAAGCAGCTCCTACGAGCAGTACTTC. The chain carries TRBV18 and TRBJ2-7; D not resolved. Trimming took 3 bases from V and 0 from J, leaving 12 bases between them. CDR1 and CDR2 (germline): KGHSH, LQKENI. CDR3 size: 15 residues.

The rearrangement uses TRBV18 and TRBJ1-1; D is unresolved. There are 14 residues in the CDR3. Trimming pared 3 bases from V and 1 base from J, leaving 9 bases between. Germline lookup yields CDR1 KGHSH and CDR2 LQKENI. CDR3 amino acids: CASSPSGRNTEAFF. The CDR3 bases are TGTGCCAGCTCACCCTCGGGGAGGAACACTGAAGCTTTCTTT.

The genes are TRBV10-3 and TRBJ2-2; tentatively, D is TRBD2 (5 bases). CDR3 size: 17 residues. The germline V gene encodes CDR1 ENHRY and CDR2 SYGVKD. Trimming stripped 7 bases from V and 2 bases from J, with 20 bases between. The CDR3 region is CAITGVARTGNTGELFF. The CDR3 DNA follows: TGTGCCATCACCGGAGTCGCACGGACGGGAAACACCGGGGAGCTGTTTTTT.

On this clone: Other DNA sequences in this sample translate to the same CDR3. J is TRBJ1-2 and V is TRBV3-1 (or the pseudogene TRBV3-2), with D perhaps TRBD1 (5 bases). CDR1 and CDR2 (germline): LGHDT, YNNKEL (reference sequence). Trimming shortened V by 1 base and J by 4 bases, and 13 bases separated the two germline ends. This CDR3 contains 15 residues. CDR3 sequence reads: CASSQVGGRGYGYTF. The CDR3, as DNA: TGTGCCAGCAGCCAAGTTGGGGGGAGAGGCTATGGCTACACCTTC.

This clone turned up a few times. The V gene is TRBV5-6, the J gene TRBJ1-6, with D uncertain. Germline CDR1 reads SGHDT; CDR2 reads YYEEEE. Deletions cut 2 bases from V and 6 bases from J, with 3 bases between. The CDR3 length is 12 residues. CDR3 DNA sequence: TGTGCCAGCAGCTTTTCTAATTCACCCCTCCACTTT. It translates to CASSFSNSPLHF.

The chain carries TRBV7-9 and TRBJ2-7; possible D gene TRBD2, 5 bases. The CDR3 covers 12 residues. Trimming took 2 bases from V and 6 from J, leaving 8 bases between them. Germline V CDR1 and CDR2: SEHNR, FQNEAQ (reference sequence). The DNA of the CDR3 is TGTGCCAGCAGCTTATCTAGCCGCGAGCAGTACTTC. It codes for CASSLSSREQYF.

The chain uses TRBV6-5 and TRBJ1-2; D might be TRBD1 (6 bases). The V gene lost 5 bases and the J gene lost 0 bases, with 13 bases spanning the gap. CDR3 length equals 15 residues. Germline values: CDR1 MNHEY, CDR2 SVGAGI. This CDR3 reads CASSPRGPANYGYTF. CDR3 coding DNA: TGTGCCAGCAGTCCCCGGGGGCCCGCTAACTATGGCTACACCTTC.